This T cell receptor beta chain was sequenced during a study of T cell changes during pregnancy in multiple sclerosis. The method was immunoSEQ multiplex PCR; TCRdb's version includes in-frame clones alone and lacks a portion of them. The repertoire holds about 57,000 clones, with more than 85% as singletons. This CDR3 has 12 residues. V shed 5 bases and J shed 4 bases, with 8 bases lying between them. Germline V gives CDR1 SEHNR, CDR2 FQNEAQ (reference sequence). The input for sequencing was peripheral blood, taken after pregnancy. V and J are TRBV7-9 and TRBJ1-2; D gene uncertain. The clonotype comes from a female donor in good health, enrolled as a control in a pregnancy study. The CDR3 region has the DNA TGTGCCAGCAGCGCCGGTACCTATGGCTACACCTTC. Amino acid sequence: CASSAGTYGYTF. Full variable domain (rest looked up from reference TRBV7-9 and TRBJ1-2): DTGVSQNPRHKITKRGQNVTFRCDPISEHNRLYWYRQTLGQGPEFLTYFQNEAQLEKSRLLSDRFSAERPKGSFSTLEIQRTEQGDSAMYLCASSAGTYGYTFGSGTRLTVV.